One sample yielded the 32 T cell receptor beta chains listed below, sequenced in a study of blood T cell repertoires in COVID-19. Only in-frame clones appear in the TCRdb table, and some are missing; sequencing was by immunoSEQ multiplex PCR. This table has 100,000 to 150,000 clones, roughly 84% appearing once. Sequences were obtained from peripheral blood. The receptors stem from a woman over 75 with acute or convalescent COVID-19.

V gene TRBV3-1 (or the pseudogene TRBV3-2) combines with J gene TRBJ1-6; no clear D gene. Germline V lookup: CDR1 LGHDT, CDR2 YNNKEL (reference sequence). Trimming shortened V by 2 bases and J by 0 bases, and 20 bases separated the two germline ends. This CDR3 contains 20 residues. Written as DNA, the CDR3 is TGTGCCAGCAGCCAATTCGGGTCCTTTGTGGGGAGCTCCTATAATTCACCCCTCCACTTT. It translates to CASSQFGSFVGSSYNSPLHF.

CDR3 bases: TGTGCCAGCAGCTTGGCCGGACTAGCGGGAGGGGGAAGTGAGCAGTTCTTC. Its translation is CASSLAGLAGGGSEQFF. The chain carries TRBV5-6 and TRBJ2-1; 15 bases map to TRBD2. Trimming cost V 0 bases and J 9 bases; bases outside gene matches: 7. CDR3 length: 17 residues. The germline V gene has CDR1 SGHDT and CDR2 YYEEEE.

This chain connects TRBV6-5 to TRBJ2-5; D gene ambiguous. The CDR3 covers 15 residues. The germline V gene encodes CDR1 MNHEY and CDR2 SVGAGI. V dropped 2 bases and J dropped 1 base, with 11 bases sitting between them. The CDR3 here is CASSYTNKRQETQYF. CDR3 nucleotide sequence: TGTGCCAGCAGTTACACTAACAAACGCCAAGAGACCCAGTACTTC.

In this sample, this clone turned up a few times. The chain carries TRBV28 and TRBJ1-2; 12 bases match TRBD1. Germline V gene lookup returns CDR1 MDHEN and CDR2 SYDVKM. The CDR3 contains 20 residues. V dropped 3 bases and J dropped 7; count of bases not matched to a gene: 21. The CDR3 DNA is TGTGCCAGCAGTTTCATTATGTTAGGGACAGGGGGCGCCATGGGAGGTGGCTACACCTTC. Translating gives CASSFIMLGTGGAMGGGYTF.

The chain couples TRBV5-1 to TRBJ1-2, with D possibly TRBD1 on 6 matching bases. Germline CDR1 is SGHRS and CDR2 is YFSETQ. This CDR3 has 16 residues. V dropped 0 bases and J dropped 0 bases, with 12 bases sitting between them. CDR3 in DNA: TGCGCCAGCAGCTTGGAGTACAGGGCAGCTAACTATGGCTACACCTTC. It is translated as CASSLEYRAANYGYTF.

The chain links TRBV23-1 to TRBJ2-5, with 7 bases aligning to TRBD1. TRBV23-1 is treated as an ORF (open reading frame) with a function not yet certain. There are 15 residues in the CDR3. V dropped 0 bases and J dropped 2; count of bases not matched to a gene: 3. CDR3 amino acids: CASSQSGTDQETQYF. CDR3 DNA sequence: TGCGCCAGCAGTCAATCGGGGACAGATCAAGAGACCCAGTACTTC.

The V call is TRBV7-2, the J call TRBJ2-7; 8 bases line up with TRBD1. Germline values: CDR1 SGHTA, CDR2 FQGNSA. V dropped 5 bases and J dropped 4; count of bases not matched to a gene: 13. The CDR3 is 16 residues long. The CDR3 region is CASSPIIPGGRYEQYF. Written as DNA, the CDR3 is TGTGCCAGCAGCCCGATAATCCCAGGGGGCAGGTACGAGCAGTACTTC.

The CDR3 region is CASSHNGLAGGPGQFF. Here the CDR3 DNA reads TGTGCCAGCAGTCATAACGGACTAGCGGGAGGGCCGGGGCAGTTCTTC. The rearrangement links TRBV21-1 to TRBJ2-1; the D call in the table, TRBD2, was not verified against the DNA. TRBV21-1 is termed a pseudogene. The CDR3 covers 16 residues.

The CDR3 sequence: CASSERDSEAKNIQYF. DNA for the CDR3: TGTGCCAGCAGTGAACGAGACAGTGAAGCCAAAAACATTCAGTACTTC. The chain is built from TRBV25-1 and TRBJ2-4, with D possibly being TRBD1 (5 bases). CDR1 and CDR2 from the germline V gene are MGHDK and SYGVNS. The germline V and J ends were trimmed by 2 bases and 0 bases, with 11 bases remaining between them. The CDR3 runs to 16 residues.

The rearrangement uses TRBV6-1 and TRBJ1-1; 8 bases map to TRBD1. Trimming cost V 4 bases and J 1 base; bases outside gene matches: 11. CDR1 is MNHNS, CDR2 SASEGT, per germline. The CDR3 covers 17 residues. The CDR3: CASSARRGRGSNTEAFF. DNA for the CDR3: TGTGCCAGCAGTGCCCGCAGGGGGCGCGGATCGAACACTGAAGCTTTCTTT.

V gene TRBV6-5 combines with J gene TRBJ1-2; maybe TRBD1 (6 bases). Trimming stripped 5 bases from V and 4 bases from J, with 17 bases between. The CDR3 extends over 15 amino acids. Germline-derived CDR1 and CDR2 are MNHEY and SVGAGI. The DNA of the CDR3 is TGTGCCAGCAGTCTACGGGACGCAGGGGTCTATGGCTACACCTTC. It encodes CASSLRDAGVYGYTF.

This sequence joins TRBV19 and TRBJ2-5; no firm D call. CDR1 is LNHDA, CDR2 SQIVND, per germline (reference sequence). CDR3 length: 13 residues. Trimming took off 3 bases at V and 1 base at J, with 6 bases between the two ends. The CDR3 spells CASSIQAQETQYF. The CDR3 bases are TGTGCCAGTAGTATCCAGGCCCAAGAGACCCAGTACTTC.

In this sample, this clone turned up a few times. The chain combines TRBV10-3 with TRBJ1-5; 7 bases agree with TRBD1. Germline-derived CDR1 and CDR2 are ENHRY and SYGVKD. This CDR3 has 13 amino acids. J gave up 4 bases and V 5 bases, and 2 bases lay outside the gene matches. CDR3 region: CAISRQGNQPQHF. As DNA, the CDR3 is TGTGCCATCAGTCGACAGGGAAATCAGCCCCAGCATTTT.

This sequence joins TRBV11-2 and TRBJ2-4; tentative D call: TRBD2 (7 bases). The length of the CDR3 is 17 residues. Germline CDR1 SGHAT, CDR2 FQNNGV. V was shortened by 3 bases and J by 1 base, with 16 bases between the two germline ends. CDR3 residues: CASSFPRGAEAKNIQYF. The CDR3 coding sequence is TGTGCCAGCAGCTTCCCCCGGGGGGCTGAGGCCAAAAACATTCAGTACTTC.

This clone has only one observation. V usage is TRBV2 and J usage is TRBJ2-5; 7 positions match TRBD2. J was trimmed by 1 base and V by 6 bases; bases with no gene match: 2. From germline, CDR1 is SNHLY and CDR2 FYNNEI. The CDR3 covers 13 residues. The CDR3 loop reads CASSWTSQETQYF. Written as DNA, the CDR3 is TGTGCCAGCAGCTGGACTAGCCAAGAGACCCAGTACTTC.

V is TRBV7-3 and J is TRBJ2-7; D unresolved. V lost 2 bases and J lost 0, with 8 bases in between. Germline V gives CDR1 SGHTA, CDR2 FQGTGA. This CDR3 region has 14 residues. CDR3 nucleotides: TGTGCCAGCAGCTTATCTAGTGGCTCCTACGAGCAGTACTTC. It encodes CASSLSSGSYEQYF.

A remark on this clone: The junction shows a germline mismatch at one end, possibly a read error. The J gene is TRBJ2-3, the V gene TRBV5-8; 13 bases fit TRBD2. Germline assignment: CDR1 SGHTS and CDR2 YDEGEE. The CDR3 covers 16 residues. CDR3 protein: CASSSWTSGSIDTQYF. In nucleotides, the CDR3 is TGTGCCAGCAGCTCCTGGACTAGCGGGAGCATAGATACGCAGTATTTT.

The rearrangement joins TRBV15 to TRBJ1-5; D is possibly TRBD1 (5 bases). Per germline, CDR1 LNHNV and CDR2 YYDKDF (reference sequence). The ends were cut back, 5 bases at V and 5 bases at J, with 7 bases in the middle. This CDR3 has 12 residues. CDR3 amino acids: CATSGQYQPQHF. The CDR3 DNA reads TGTGCCACCAGCGGACAATATCAGCCCCAGCATTTT.

The chain has TRBV5-4 and TRBJ1-2, with 9 bases lining up with TRBD1. Trimming at V came to 4 bases and at J to 13 bases, leaving 8 bases not matched to a gene. This CDR3 is 12 amino acids long. From germline, CDR1 is SGHNT and CDR2 YYREEE (reference sequence). The CDR3 sequence is CASSPDRGQVTF. Written as DNA, the CDR3 is TGTGCCAGCAGCCCGGACAGGGGTCAGGTCACCTTC.

This clone was counted only a few times. The chain carries TRBV4-2 and TRBJ1-5, with a possible D match to TRBD1 (5 bases). Germline CDR1 and CDR2: LGHNA and YNFKEQ. The V gene lost 1 base and the J gene lost 0 bases, with 10 bases spanning the gap. CDR3 length equals 16 residues. The CDR3 loop is CASSQVGGYSNQPQHF. CDR3 DNA sequence: TGTGCCAGCAGCCAAGTGGGGGGTTATAGCAATCAGCCCCAGCATTTT.

This clone was seen only once. The chain recombines TRBV24-1 with TRBJ2-1; no definite D call. Trimming removed 3 bases from V and 2 bases from J, with 13 bases in between. From germline, CDR1 is KGHDR and CDR2 SFDVKD. The CDR3 extends over 16 amino acids. The CDR3 protein is CATSDRSGATYNEQFF. CDR3 bases: TGTGCCACCAGTGATCGCTCAGGTGCCACCTACAATGAGCAGTTCTTC.

J is TRBJ1-2 and V is TRBV19, with 7 positions matching TRBD1. The CDR3 sequence is 15 residues long. Trimming removed 3 bases from V and 5 bases from J; junction bases left unmatched: 9. Per the germline V gene, CDR1 is LNHDA and CDR2 is SQIVND (reference sequence). The CDR3 region has the DNA TGTGCCAGTAGTATTGCGGCACAGGGGAGTTATGGCTACACCTTC. Protein sequence: CASSIAAQGSYGYTF.

Only a few counts were recorded for this clone. Other nucleotide sequences from this sample produce the same CDR3. The chain couples TRBV11-2 to TRBJ2-7, with 7 bases matching TRBD1. Germline V gene lookup returns CDR1 SGHAT and CDR2 FQNNGV. The CDR3 extends over 14 amino acids. J lost 2 bases, V lost 1 base, and 2 bases had no gene match. CDR3 in amino acids: CASSLGTGAYEQYF. CDR3 nucleotides: TGTGCCAGCAGCTTAGGCACAGGGGCCTACGAGCAGTACTTC.

This clone was counted a single time. The chain uses TRBV7-9 and TRBJ1-3; D perhaps matches TRBD1 (6 bases). The germline gives CDR1 SEHNR, CDR2 FQNEAQ (reference sequence). The CDR3 is 13 amino acids. The ends were cut back, 5 bases at V and 4 bases at J, with 9 bases in the middle. CDR3 protein: CASSARGGNTIYF. CDR3 DNA sequence: TGTGCCAGCAGCGCTAGGGGGGGAAACACCATATATTTT.

This clone is a singleton in its sample. V usage is TRBV24-1 and J usage is TRBJ2-5, with 11 bases that match TRBD2. The CDR3 is 14 residues long. Losses at the gene ends were 3 bases for V and 5 bases for J; bases not matched to a gene: 1. Germline CDR1 and CDR2: KGHDR and SFDVKD. The CDR3 loop is CATSDTSGSETQYF. The CDR3 DNA is TGTGCCACCAGTGATACTAGCGGGAGTGAGACCCAGTACTTC.

The chain uses TRBV28 and TRBJ1-4; 7 nucleotides agree with TRBD1. This CDR3 spans 16 amino acids. Germline CDR1 MDHEN, CDR2 SYDVKM. J was trimmed by 4 bases and V by 3 bases; bases with no gene match: 8. The CDR3 region is CASSFVQGRGNEKLFF. CDR3 nucleotide sequence: TGTGCCAGCAGTTTCGTACAGGGGCGCGGTAATGAAAAACTGTTTTTT. Combining the CDR3 with reference TRBV28 and TRBJ1-4 gives the whole variable domain DVKVTQSSRYLVKRTGEKVFLECVQDMDHENMFWYRQDPGLGLRLIYFSYDVKMKEKGDIPEGYSVSREKKERFSLILESASTNQTSMYLCASSFVQGRGNEKLFFGSGTQLSVL.

This chain joins TRBV5-8 and TRBJ2-7; TRBD1 matches at 10 bases. Trimming took 2 bases from V and 4 from J; bases not matched to a gene: 9. CDR3 length: 16 amino acids. CDR1 is SGHTS and CDR2 is YDEGEE in the germline V gene. The CDR3 DNA is TGTGCCAGCAGCTTCTTCCAGGGACAGGGGAATTACGAGCAGTACTTC. Its protein is CASSFFQGQGNYEQYF.

This clone was found a few times. Other DNA sequences from this sample encode an identical CDR3 as well. The chain carries TRBV12-3 or TRBV12-4 and TRBJ1-2; D is unclear. CDR3 size: 13 residues. Trimming pared 3 bases from V and 2 bases from J, leaving 7 bases between. The CDR3 DNA sequence: TGTGCCAGCAGTTTTGGGCAGAACTATGGCTACACCTTC. Encoded protein: CASSFGQNYGYTF.

Turning to this clone: Relative to the germline gene, one junction end is altered; a read error may explain this. The chain is built from TRBV7-7 and TRBJ2-7, with 8 bases aligning to TRBD1. Germline assignment: CDR1 SSHAT and CDR2 FNYEAQ (reference sequence). The CDR3 extends over 15 amino acids. CDR3 in amino acids: CASSYRQGQDYEQYF. The CDR3 bases are TGTGCTAGCAGCTATAGACAGGGGCAGGACTACGAGCAGTACTTC. The whole variable domain, remainder taken from reference TRBV7-7 and TRBJ2-7, is GAGVSQSPRYKVTKRGQDVTLRCDPISSHATLYWYQQALGQGPEFLTYFNYEAQPDKSGLPSDRFSAERPEGSISTLTIQRTEQRDSAMYRCASSYRQGQDYEQYFGPGTRLTVT.

The V call is TRBV5-1, the J call TRBJ1-2; D is perhaps TRBD1 (6 bases). Germline V gene lookup returns CDR1 SGHRS and CDR2 YFSETQ. V was cut by 4 bases and J by 4 bases, with 8 bases left in between. This CDR3 is 12 amino acids long. The CDR3 DNA sequence: TGCGCCAGCAGCAGGGACACCTATGGCTACACCTTC. Its protein is CASSRDTYGYTF.

This chain uses TRBV4-1 with TRBJ1-2, with TRBD1 matching 8 bases. With V trimmed by 4 bases and J by 3 bases, 1 base remained unmatched. The CDR3 sequence is 13 residues long. Germline CDR1 and CDR2: MGHRA and YSYEKL. CDR3 nucleotide sequence: TGCGCCAGCAGCCTACAGGGGGACTATGGCTACACCTTC. It encodes CASSLQGDYGYTF.

The chain joins TRBV5-6 to TRBJ1-4; 8 nucleotides line up with TRBD1. The CDR3 runs to 16 residues. The germline V gene has CDR1 SGHDT and CDR2 YYEEEE. V gave up 6 bases and J gave up 2 bases; unmatched junction bases: 9. CDR3 in DNA: TGTGCCAGCACCGAGACAGGGGATTCCACTAATGAAAAACTGTTTTTT. Translation gives CASTETGDSTNEKLFF.